Listed here are 6 T cell receptor beta chains from one sample, sequenced in a study of blood T cell repertoires in COVID-19 (TCRdb year 2020). Receptors were amplified or captured by the immunoSEQ multiplex PCR assay. In its TCRdb copy, this immuneACCESS table keeps in-frame sequences only and misses some clones. Where compared with another copy, unresolved V genes explain less than half of these, and the others have no known cause. The sample yields just under 85,000 clones; nearly 85% were counted once. Of the sample, 25% to 30% is held by the ten largest clones. What was sequenced was peripheral blood. The receptor set was obtained from a woman aged 80 or over with acute or convalescent COVID-19.

J is TRBJ1-5 and V is TRBV6-5, with 9 bases matching TRBD1. The germline V gene has CDR1 MNHEY and CDR2 SVGAGI. CDR3 length: 15 residues. V trimming: 6 bases; J trimming: 5 bases; junction bases outside the gene matches: 8. The CDR3 reads CASRVQGAMHQPQHF. CDR3 bases: TGTGCCAGCAGGGTACAGGGGGCTATGCATCAGCCCCAGCATTTT.

The V call is TRBV28, the J call TRBJ1-3, with 9 bases that match TRBD1. The CDR3 consists of 18 residues. CDR1 is MDHEN, CDR2 SYDVKM, per germline. Losses at the gene ends were 0 bases for V and 1 base for J; bases not matched to a gene: 7. The CDR3 DNA sequence: TGTGCCAGCAGTTTATGGGGGACAGGGTTTTCTTCTGGAAACACCATATATTTT. Protein product: CASSLWGTGFSSGNTIYF.

The chain has TRBV5-4 and TRBJ2-5; 11 positions agree with TRBD1. V lost 2 bases to trimming and J lost 5 bases; unmatched junction nucleotides: 5. Germline CDR1 SGHNT, CDR2 YYREEE (reference sequence). The CDR3 has 15 residues. CDR3 in amino acids: CASSFGTGGMETQYF. The DNA of the CDR3 is TGTGCCAGCAGCTTCGGGACAGGGGGTATGGAGACCCAGTACTTC.

In DNA form, the CDR3 reads TGTGCCAGCAGTTTTGGGACTAGCGACCTATACAATGAGCAGTTCTTC. It is translated as CASSFGTSDLYNEQFF. J is TRBJ2-1 and V is TRBV28; TRBD2 matches 10 bases. Germline V gene sequence: CDR1 MDHEN, CDR2 SYDVKM. V lost 3 bases to trimming and J lost 4 bases; unmatched junction nucleotides: 6. The CDR3 is made up of 16 amino acids.

J is TRBJ1-3 and V is TRBV7-9; 12 bases are a match to TRBD1. The CDR3 extends over 16 amino acids. CDR1 and CDR2 from the germline V gene are SEHNR and FQNEAQ (reference sequence). The J segment lost 4 bases and the V segment lost 3 bases, leaving 4 bases of the junction unmatched. The CDR3 region has the DNA TGTGCCAGCAGCTTGGGACAGGGGGCTTCAGGAAACACCATATATTTT. It specifies CASSLGQGASGNTIYF.

The chain recombines TRBV7-9 with TRBJ2-3, with 12 bases aligning to TRBD2. The CDR3 has 15 amino acids. Per germline, CDR1 SEHNR and CDR2 FQNEAQ (reference sequence). The junction had 4 bases not matched to a gene; V was cut back by 7 bases and J by 2 bases. CDR3 bases: TGTGCCAGCACCCTAGCGGGAGGGAACACAGATACGCAGTATTTT. Amino acid sequence: CASTLAGGNTDTQYF.